What follows are 19 T cell receptor beta chains derived from one specimen sequenced in a study of identical twins. TCRdb redid the calling of the 5' RACE reads with MiXCR, one entry per CDR3 protein. The sample holds approximately 620,000 distinct CDR3 sequences, 8% to 9% seen once. The sample also formed part of further work on yellow fever vaccine responses in identical twins.

The sample comprised PBMCs. The receptors originated from a woman aged 18-35 years in good health.

This clonotype has a handful of counts. The chain couples TRBV24-1 to TRBJ2-2; 10 positions agree with TRBD1. The CDR3 loop spans 17 amino acids. Losses at the gene ends were 6 bases for V and 3 bases for J; bases not matched to a gene: 9. Germline CDR1 and CDR2: KGHDR and SFDVKD. The CDR3 DNA reads TGTGCCACCAGTTACCCGACAGGGGGCGTCGACACCGGGGAGCTGTTTTTT. Amino acid sequence: CATSYPTGGVDTGELFF.

V gene TRBV12-3 or TRBV12-4 combines with J gene TRBJ1-5; 8 bases map to TRBD1. V was pared by 4 bases and J by 2 bases, with 4 bases of the junction left unmatched. CDR3 length: 15 residues. The CDR3 region is CASSSQTGGNQPQHF. The CDR3 coding sequence is TGTGCCAGCAGTTCCCAGACAGGGGGCAATCAGCCCCAGCATTTT.

This clonotype was picked up many times. V usage is TRBV12-5 and J usage is TRBJ2-7; the D gene is possibly TRBD2 (6 bases). Trimming removed 6 bases at V and 0 bases at J, with 12 bases between. Germline lookup yields CDR1 LGHNT and CDR2 FRNRAP. CDR3 length: 14 amino acids. Here the CDR3 DNA reads TGTGCTAGTGGAGATAGCGGATTCTCCTACGAGCAGTACTTC. This encodes CASGDSGFSYEQYF.

V gene TRBV9 combines with J gene TRBJ2-7; D possibly matches TRBD1 or TRBD2 (5 bases each). V shed 0 bases and J shed 10 bases, with 29 bases lying between them. The length of the CDR3 is 18 residues. Germline assignment: CDR1 SGDLS and CDR2 YYNGEE. CDR3 residues: CASSVAPFLGTLGPLQYF. The CDR3 region has the DNA TGTGCCAGCAGCGTAGCGCCCTTTTTGGGGACGTTAGGGCCCCTCCAGTACTTC.

This clonotype was observed many times. The rearrangement uses TRBV20-1 and TRBJ2-1; the D is unclear. CDR3 length equals 12 residues. Trimming took 0 bases from V and 7 from J, leaving 7 bases between them. In germline, CDR1 is DFQATT, CDR2 SNEGSKA (reference sequence). The CDR3 nucleotides are TGCAGTGCTAGAGATATCTTAAATGAGCAGTTCTTC. It yields the protein CSARDILNEQFF.

This clonotype was seen many times. The chain combines TRBV28 with TRBJ1-5, with 7 bases identical to TRBD1. J gave up 5 bases and V 1 base, and 5 bases lay outside the gene matches. CDR3 size: 15 residues. Germline CDR1 is MDHEN and CDR2 is SYDVKM. The CDR3 nucleotides read TGTGCCAGCAGTTTATTGGGTCAGGGGGATCAGCCCCAGCATTTT. It encodes CASSLLGQGDQPQHF.

There are many counts of this clonotype. The chain is built from TRBV11-2 and TRBJ2-3; D might be TRBD1 or TRBD2, each matching 5 bases. In germline, CDR1 is SGHAT, CDR2 FQNNGV. The CDR3 is 14 amino acids. V lost 2 bases and J lost 5, with 11 bases in between. CDR3 sequence: CASSLPSGQDTQYF. The CDR3 region has the DNA TGTGCCAGCAGCTTACCCTCGGGGCAAGATACGCAGTATTTT.

This chain's CDR3 is CASRDYSAYEQYF. The CDR3 nucleotides read TGTGCCAGCCGGGACTACTCCGCCTACGAGCAGTACTTC. The chain links TRBV6-6 to TRBJ2-7, with 7 positions matching TRBD2. V lost 8 bases to trimming and J lost 2 bases; unmatched junction nucleotides: 6. The CDR3 runs to 13 residues. The germline gives CDR1 MNHNY, CDR2 SVGAGI (reference sequence).

The gene calls are TRBV12-3 or TRBV12-4 and TRBJ2-5; 7 bases are shared with TRBD2. V was clipped by 1 base and J by 2 bases; unmatched bases: 7. The CDR3 sequence is 16 residues long. CDR3 sequence reads: CASSLGTSAIQETQYF. The CDR3 nucleotides read TGTGCCAGCAGTTTAGGCACTAGCGCTATTCAAGAGACCCAGTACTTC.

This clonotype was recorded once. This could be a read error, since a much larger clone is one nucleotide away. The rearrangement uses TRBV7-2 and TRBJ2-3; 7 nucleotides agree with TRBD2. The J segment lost 5 bases and the V segment lost 0 bases, leaving 5 bases of the junction unmatched. The germline CDR1 and CDR2 sequences are SGHTA and FQGNSA. This CDR3 spans 15 amino acids. CDR3 amino acids: CASSLAASGIDTQYF. The CDR3 coding sequence is TGTGCCAGCAGCTTAGCCGCTAGCGGCATAGATACGCAGTATTTT.

This clonotype showed up just a few times. The chain recombines TRBV6-1 with TRBJ1-2; D is possibly TRBD1 (5 bases). This CDR3 has 13 residues. Germline-derived CDR1 and CDR2 are MNHNS and SASEGT. Trimming took 4 bases from V and 5 from J, leaving 11 bases between them. In DNA, the CDR3 is TGTGCCAGCAGTGTGGGGGAAGGATATGGCTACACCTTC. Its translation: CASSVGEGYGYTF.

This clonotype has at least ten counts. V gene TRBV16 combines with J gene TRBJ2-7, with a tentative D call TRBD1 (8 bases). CDR3 length equals 15 residues. Trimming stripped 3 bases from V and 4 bases from J, with 16 bases between. Germline lookup yields CDR1 KGHSY and CDR2 FQNENV. CDR3: CASSQSDRGGYEQYF. DNA for the CDR3: TGTGCCAGCAGCCAGTCAGACAGGGGAGGGTACGAGCAGTACTTC. Full variable domain (rest looked up from reference TRBV16 and TRBJ2-7): GEEVAQTPKHLVRGEGQKAKLYCAPIKGHSYVFWYQQVLKNEFKFLISFQNENVFDETGMPKERFSAKCLPNSPCSLEIQATKLEDSAVYFCASSQSDRGGYEQYFGPGTRLTVT.

This clonotype occurred a few times. This chain joins TRBV20-1 and TRBJ2-3; D is perhaps TRBD1 (6 bases). Germline V CDR1 and CDR2: DFQATT, SNEGSKA (reference sequence). V lost 6 bases, J lost 0 bases, and 13 bases lay in between. CDR3 length equals 14 residues. CDR3 nucleotides: TGCAGTGCCCCGCGGACAGAAAGCACAGATACGCAGTATTTT. It is translated as CSAPRTESTDTQYF.

This clonotype occurred many times. The chain recombines TRBV2 with TRBJ2-3; tentatively, D is TRBD1 (7 bases). This CDR3 region has 14 residues. Looked up from germline, CDR1 is SNHLY and CDR2 is FYNNEI. Trimming removed 10 bases from V and 5 bases from J, with 19 bases in between. CDR3 loop: CATLRRQGGDTQYF. The CDR3 nucleotides read TGTGCCACCCTCAGAAGACAGGGAGGAGATACGCAGTATTTT.

A few counts support this clonotype. The J gene is TRBJ1-1, the V gene TRBV5-1; D gene ambiguous. The germline CDR1 and CDR2 sequences are SGHRS and YFSETQ. V gave up 0 bases and J gave up 5 bases, with 20 bases separating them. The CDR3 is 17 amino acids. The CDR3 DNA reads as TGCGCCAGCAGCTTGGGGGCAGACCCACCATTGAGGACTGAAGCTTTCTTT. Its protein is CASSLGADPPLRTEAFF.

This chain uses TRBV25-1 with TRBJ2-1; D gene ambiguous. Trimming pared 7 bases from V and 7 bases from J, leaving 17 bases between. The CDR3 loop spans 14 amino acids. Germline loops: CDR1 MGHDK, CDR2 SYGVNS. CDR3 in DNA: TGTGCCAGCATAGGTCCCCTTCCTAAGAATGAGCAGTTCTTC. Translation: CASIGPLPKNEQFF.

This clonotype was recorded a few times. V gene TRBV15 combines with J gene TRBJ1-5; 8 bases align to TRBD1. V shed 1 base, J shed 7 bases, and the junction held 12 bases outside the gene matches. The CDR3 spans 17 residues. CDR1 is LNHNV, CDR2 YYDKDF, per germline (reference sequence). Here the CDR3 reads CATSRGPDRGSYQPQHF. Here the CDR3 DNA reads TGTGCCACCAGCAGAGGCCCTGACAGGGGTAGTTACCAGCCCCAGCATTTT.

This clonotype showed up just a few times. The J gene is TRBJ2-1, the V gene TRBV20-1; no firm D call. V was shortened by 1 base and J by 0 bases, with 13 bases between the two germline ends. Per the germline V gene, CDR1 is DFQATT and CDR2 is SNEGSKA (reference sequence). The CDR3 extends over 16 amino acids. The CDR3, as DNA: TGCAGTGCTAGAGTATTCTTGATCTTCTCCTACAATGAGCAGTTCTTC. Translating it yields CSARVFLIFSYNEQFF.

The rearrangement joins TRBV29-1 to TRBJ1-1, with 10 positions matching TRBD1. Germline-derived CDR1 and CDR2 are SQVTM and ANQGSEA. Unmatched junction bases numbered 6, after V lost 3 bases and J lost 11 bases. The CDR3 sequence is 12 residues long. The CDR3 reads CSVESWDRGAFF. In nucleotides, the CDR3 is TGCAGCGTTGAGTCCTGGGACAGGGGCGCTTTCTTT.